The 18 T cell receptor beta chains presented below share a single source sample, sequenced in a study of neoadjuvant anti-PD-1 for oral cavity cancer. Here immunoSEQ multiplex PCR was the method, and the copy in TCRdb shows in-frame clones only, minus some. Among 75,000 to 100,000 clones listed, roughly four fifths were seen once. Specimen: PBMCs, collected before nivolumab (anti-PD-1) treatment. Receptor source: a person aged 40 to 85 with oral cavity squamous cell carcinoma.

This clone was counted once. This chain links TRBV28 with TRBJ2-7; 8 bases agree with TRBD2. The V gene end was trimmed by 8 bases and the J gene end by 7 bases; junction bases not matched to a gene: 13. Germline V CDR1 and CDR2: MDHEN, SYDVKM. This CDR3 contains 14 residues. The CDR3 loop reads CASSMAAGVGEQYF. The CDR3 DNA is TGTGCCAGCTCGATGGCAGCGGGAGTTGGGGAGCAGTACTTC.

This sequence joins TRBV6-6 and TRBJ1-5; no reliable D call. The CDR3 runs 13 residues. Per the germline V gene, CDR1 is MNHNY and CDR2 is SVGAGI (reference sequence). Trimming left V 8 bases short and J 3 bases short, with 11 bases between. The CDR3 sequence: CASLYGNNQPQHF. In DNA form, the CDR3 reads TGTGCCAGCCTATACGGTAACAATCAGCCCCAGCATTTT.

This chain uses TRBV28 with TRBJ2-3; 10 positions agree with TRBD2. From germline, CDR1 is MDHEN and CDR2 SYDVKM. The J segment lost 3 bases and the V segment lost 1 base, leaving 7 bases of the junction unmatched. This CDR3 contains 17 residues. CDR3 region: CASSLSASGSFTDTQYF. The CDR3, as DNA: TGTGCCAGCAGTTTATCGGCTAGCGGGAGTTTTACAGATACGCAGTATTTT. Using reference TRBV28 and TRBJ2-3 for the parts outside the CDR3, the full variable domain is DVKVTQSSRYLVKRTGEKVFLECVQDMDHENMFWYRQDPGLGLRLIYFSYDVKMKEKGDIPEGYSVSREKKERFSLILESASTNQTSMYLCASSLSASGSFTDTQYFGPGTRLTVL.

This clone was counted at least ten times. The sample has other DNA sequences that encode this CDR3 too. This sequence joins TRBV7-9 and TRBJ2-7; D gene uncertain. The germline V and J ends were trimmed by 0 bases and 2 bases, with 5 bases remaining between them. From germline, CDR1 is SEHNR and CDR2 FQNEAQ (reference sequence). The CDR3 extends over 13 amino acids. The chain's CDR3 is CASSLAGTYEQYF. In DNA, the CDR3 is TGTGCCAGCAGCTTAGCAGGGACCTACGAGCAGTACTTC.

CDR3 protein: CASSQDPSGRYNEQFF. CDR3 nucleotides: TGTGCCAGCAGCCAAGATCCCAGCGGACGATACAATGAGCAGTTCTTC. V is TRBV4-2 and J is TRBJ2-1, with D possibly TRBD2 on 5 matching bases. V dropped 0 bases and J dropped 4 bases, with 13 bases sitting between them. This CDR3 has 16 amino acids. The germline CDR1 and CDR2 sequences are LGHNA and YNFKEQ.

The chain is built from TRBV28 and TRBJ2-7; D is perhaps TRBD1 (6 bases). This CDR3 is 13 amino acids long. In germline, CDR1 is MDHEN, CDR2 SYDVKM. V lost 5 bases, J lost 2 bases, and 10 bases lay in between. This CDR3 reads CASSIQGTYEQYF. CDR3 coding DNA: TGTGCCAGCAGTATCCAGGGGACCTACGAGCAGTACTTC.

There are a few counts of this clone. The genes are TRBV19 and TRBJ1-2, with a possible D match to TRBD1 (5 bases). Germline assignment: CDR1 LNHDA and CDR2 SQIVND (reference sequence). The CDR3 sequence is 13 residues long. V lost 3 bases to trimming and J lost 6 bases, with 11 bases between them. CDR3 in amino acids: CASSMGRGDGYTF. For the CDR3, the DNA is TGTGCCAGTAGTATGGGGCGAGGGGATGGCTACACCTTC.

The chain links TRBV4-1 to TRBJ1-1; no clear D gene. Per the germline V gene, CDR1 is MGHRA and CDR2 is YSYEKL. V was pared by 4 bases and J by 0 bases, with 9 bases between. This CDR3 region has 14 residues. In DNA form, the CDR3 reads TGCGCCAGCAGCCGTGGACGGGTGAACACTGAAGCTTTCTTT. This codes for CASSRGRVNTEAFF.

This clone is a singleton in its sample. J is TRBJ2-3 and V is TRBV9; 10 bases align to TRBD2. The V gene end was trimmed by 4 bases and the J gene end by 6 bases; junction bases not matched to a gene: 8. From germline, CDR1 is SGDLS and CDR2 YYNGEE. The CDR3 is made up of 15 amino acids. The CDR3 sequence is CASSLGLAETDTQYF. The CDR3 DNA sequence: TGTGCCAGCAGCCTCGGACTAGCGGAGACCGATACGCAGTATTTT.

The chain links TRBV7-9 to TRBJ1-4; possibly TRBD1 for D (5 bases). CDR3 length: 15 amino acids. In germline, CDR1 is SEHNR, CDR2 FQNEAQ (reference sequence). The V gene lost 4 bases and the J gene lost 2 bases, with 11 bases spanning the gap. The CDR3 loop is CASSSDSVTNEKLFF. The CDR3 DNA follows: TGTGCCAGCAGCTCCGACAGTGTCACTAATGAAAAACTGTTTTTT. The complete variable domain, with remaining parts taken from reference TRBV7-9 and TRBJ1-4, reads DTGVSQNPRHKITKRGQNVTFRCDPISEHNRLYWYRQTLGQGPEFLTYFQNEAQLEKSRLLSDRFSAERPKGSFSTLEIQRTEQGDSAMYLCASSSDSVTNEKLFFGSGTQLSVL.

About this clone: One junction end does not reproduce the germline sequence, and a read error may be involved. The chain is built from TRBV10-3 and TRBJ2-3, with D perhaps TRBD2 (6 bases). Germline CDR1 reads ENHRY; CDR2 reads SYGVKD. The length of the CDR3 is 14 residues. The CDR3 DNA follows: TGTACCATCAGTGAATCTAGCGACACAGATACGCAGTATTTT. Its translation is CTISESSDTDTQYF.

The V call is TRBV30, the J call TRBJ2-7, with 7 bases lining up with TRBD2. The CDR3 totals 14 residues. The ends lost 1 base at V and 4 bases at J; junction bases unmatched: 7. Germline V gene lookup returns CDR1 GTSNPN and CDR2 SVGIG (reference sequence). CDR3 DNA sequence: TGTGCCTGGAGTGAAGACGGGAGGAAATACGAGCAGTACTTC. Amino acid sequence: CAWSEDGRKYEQYF.

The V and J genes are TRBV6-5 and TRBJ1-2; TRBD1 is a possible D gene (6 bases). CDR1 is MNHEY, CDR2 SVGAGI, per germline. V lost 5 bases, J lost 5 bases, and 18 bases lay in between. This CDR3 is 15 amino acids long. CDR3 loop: CASSPRKGGGYGYTF. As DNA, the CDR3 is TGTGCCAGCAGTCCTCGCAAAGGGGGGGGTTATGGCTACACCTTC.

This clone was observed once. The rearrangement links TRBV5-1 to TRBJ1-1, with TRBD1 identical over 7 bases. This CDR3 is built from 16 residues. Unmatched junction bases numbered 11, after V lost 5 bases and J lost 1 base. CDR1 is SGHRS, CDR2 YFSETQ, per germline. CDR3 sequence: CASREGGIVGNTEAFF. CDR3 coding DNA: TGCGCCAGCAGAGAAGGGGGCATAGTTGGGAACACTGAAGCTTTCTTT.

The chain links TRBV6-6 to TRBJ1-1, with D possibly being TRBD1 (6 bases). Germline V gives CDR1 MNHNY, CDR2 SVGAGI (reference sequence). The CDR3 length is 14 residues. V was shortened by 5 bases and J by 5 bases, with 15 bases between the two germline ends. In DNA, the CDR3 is TGTGCCAGCAGTCAACAGGGTGTAGGGACTGAAGCTTTCTTT. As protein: CASSQQGVGTEAFF.

The DNA of the CDR3 is TGCGCCAGCAGTAAGGGGACAGGATCCTACGAGCAGTACTTC. Protein sequence: CASSKGTGSYEQYF. This chain links TRBV10-1 with TRBJ2-7, with 8 positions matching TRBD1. After removal of 5 bases from V and 1 base from J, the junction contained 4 bases not matched to a gene. The germline V gene encodes CDR1 WNHNN and CDR2 SYGVQD (reference sequence). The CDR3 spans 14 residues.

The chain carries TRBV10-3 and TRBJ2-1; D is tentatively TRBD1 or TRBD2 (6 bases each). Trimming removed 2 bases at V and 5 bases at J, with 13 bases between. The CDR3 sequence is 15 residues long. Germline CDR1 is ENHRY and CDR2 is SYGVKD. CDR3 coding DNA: TGTGCCATCAGTGAGCGGGGGCACCCTAACAATGAGCAGTTCTTC. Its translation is CAISERGHPNNEQFF.

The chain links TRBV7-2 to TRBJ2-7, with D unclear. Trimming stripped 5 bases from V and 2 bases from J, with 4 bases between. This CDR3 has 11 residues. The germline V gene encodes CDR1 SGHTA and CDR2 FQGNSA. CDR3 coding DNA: TGTGCCAGCAGCGCTGCCTACGAGCAGTACTTC. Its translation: CASSAAYEQYF.